The 12 T cell receptor beta chains listed next were all sequenced from one sample in a study of blood T cell repertoires in COVID-19. Some clones are missing from TCRdb's copy, which holds only in-frame ones; the method was immunoSEQ multiplex PCR. The sample has 30,000 to 35,000 clones, around 86% seen once. Sequencing was carried out using peripheral blood. The receptors were sampled from an elderly man with active COVID-19.

The chain is built from TRBV19 and TRBJ1-6; TRBD1 agrees at 8 bases. V was pared by 0 bases and J by 9 bases, with 7 bases of the junction left unmatched. The germline V gene has CDR1 LNHDA and CDR2 SQIVND (reference sequence). This CDR3 has 16 amino acids. The CDR3 bases are TGTGCCAGTAGTATAGATACTGGACAGGGTAGTTCACCCCTCCACTTT. This translates into CASSIDTGQGSSPLHF.

The chain is built from TRBV19 and TRBJ2-7; 11 positions match TRBD1. After removal of 1 base from V and 7 bases from J, the junction contained 9 bases not matched to a gene. This CDR3 is 16 amino acids long. CDR1 and CDR2 (germline): LNHDA, SQIVND (reference sequence). The CDR3 reads CASSIGGRTGGEEQYF. The CDR3 DNA sequence: TGTGCCAGTAGTATAGGGGGTCGGACAGGGGGCGAGGAGCAGTACTTC.

This clone was recorded once. The chain uses TRBV2 and TRBJ1-1; tentative D call: TRBD1 (5 bases). Germline V gene sequence: CDR1 SNHLY, CDR2 FYNNEI. This CDR3 is built from 15 residues. Trimming removed 7 bases at V and 0 bases at J, with 15 bases between. The CDR3 loop reads CASMPKRTLNTEAFF. CDR3 nucleotides: TGTGCCAGCATGCCGAAACGGACACTGAACACTGAAGCTTTCTTT.

V and J are TRBV9 and TRBJ2-3; 8 bases agree with TRBD2. J gave up 3 bases and V 5 bases, and 11 bases lay outside the gene matches. CDR1 and CDR2 (germline): SGDLS, YYNGEE. The CDR3 has 16 amino acids. The CDR3 DNA sequence: TGTGCCAGCAGTATCGGAGCGGGAGAGGGAACAGATACGCAGTATTTT. Residues: CASSIGAGEGTDTQYF.

The gene calls are TRBV28 and TRBJ1-5, with D possibly being TRBD1 (5 bases). The CDR3 contains 15 residues. Germline CDR1 and CDR2: MDHEN and SYDVKM. Trimming left V 7 bases short and J 7 bases short, with 20 bases between. The CDR3 sequence: CASTPGGPKGQPQHF. CDR3 sequence (DNA): TGTGCCAGCACCCCCGGCGGACCAAAGGGGCAGCCCCAGCATTTT.

The rearrangement links TRBV18 to TRBJ2-1; 8 bases map to TRBD2. Germline-derived CDR1 and CDR2 are KGHSH and LQKENI. The CDR3 covers 15 residues. J lost 7 bases, V lost 2 bases, and 7 bases had no gene match. CDR3 coding DNA: TGTGCCAGCTCACCAGACGGACTAGCCAGTAATGAGCAGTTCTTC. Protein product: CASSPDGLASNEQFF.

CDR3 DNA sequence: TGTGCCAGCAGCCACACAGGACCCTACGAGCAGTACTTC. Encoded protein: CASSHTGPYEQYF. The gene calls are TRBV3-1 (or the pseudogene TRBV3-2) and TRBJ2-7, with D possibly being TRBD1 (5 bases). Trimming removed 3 bases at V and 2 bases at J, with 8 bases between. CDR3 length equals 13 residues. Germline loops: CDR1 LGHDT, CDR2 YNNKEL (reference sequence).

The chain has TRBV30 and TRBJ1-3; 11 nucleotides align to TRBD1. The ends lost 0 bases at V and 1 base at J; junction bases unmatched: 5. CDR1 GTSNPN and CDR2 SVGIG come from the germline V gene (reference sequence). The CDR3 runs to 17 residues. CDR3 in DNA: TGTGCCTGGAGTGTCCCGGACAGGGGGCAGTCTGGAAACACCATATATTTT. It codes for CAWSVPDRGQSGNTIYF.

This chain uses TRBV4-3 with TRBJ2-3; D possibly corresponds to TRBD1 (6 bases). This CDR3 is 17 amino acids long. V dropped 4 bases and J dropped 6 bases, with 23 bases sitting between them. Germline V CDR1 and CDR2: LGHNA, YSLEER. CDR3 nucleotide sequence: TGCGCCAGCAGCCCTCAAGATTCAGGGGAAGAGGAGGATACGCAGTATTTT. It specifies CASSPQDSGEEEDTQYF.

The chain recombines TRBV5-1 with TRBJ2-2; D ambiguous. CDR3 length equals 16 residues. Between the trimmed V and J ends, which lost 8 bases and 7 bases, there was a span of 24 bases. Per the germline V gene, CDR1 is SGHRS and CDR2 is YFSETQ. DNA for the CDR3: TGCGCCAGAATGCTTGAGGTATCGGGTGAAATCGGGGAGCTGTTTTTT. Protein: CARMLEVSGEIGELFF. Using reference TRBV5-1 and TRBJ2-2 for the parts outside the CDR3, the full variable domain is KAGVTQTPRYLIKTRGQQVTLSCSPISGHRSVSWYQQTPGQGLQFLFEYFSETQRNKGNFPGRFSGRQFSNSRSEMNVSTLELGDSALYLCARMLEVSGEIGELFFGEGSRLTVL.

The chain has TRBV10-3 and TRBJ1-2, with 10 bases that match TRBD1. The CDR3 loop spans 16 amino acids. J lost 7 bases, V lost 0 bases, and 8 bases had no gene match. Germline-derived CDR1 and CDR2 are ENHRY and SYGVKD. The CDR3 is CAISESTGGEVGGYTF. As DNA, the CDR3 is TGTGCCATCAGTGAGTCGACAGGGGGCGAAGTTGGTGGCTACACCTTC.

The genes are TRBV10-1 and TRBJ2-7; 9 bases map to TRBD2. Germline loops: CDR1 WNHNN, CDR2 SYGVQD (reference sequence). CDR3 length equals 16 residues. With 2 bases clipped from V and 3 bases from J, the junction kept 8 bases outside the gene matches. The CDR3 is CASSEPAGGILYEQYF. Written as DNA, the CDR3 is TGCGCCAGCAGTGAGCCCGCGGGGGGGATCCTCTACGAGCAGTACTTC.